This is a list of T cell receptor beta chains from one sample in a study of T cell repertoires in cytomegalovirus infection. TCRdb re-analysed the reads in MiXCR, keeping a single row per CDR3 protein. Counted here are about 360,000 distinct CDR3 sequences, approximately 18% occurring once; the ten biggest clones make up roughly 8.7%. The sample comprised PBMCs. These receptors all stem from a human donor in good health (CMV status not recorded). Some clones in this sample may be carry-over from other donors' samples. Both conserved end residues are part of each CDR3. The D gene is left open where the match is weak. Clone size, where shown, is once, few, many, or a class for clones that have expanded.

d_call: -; j_call: TRBJ1-3; clone_size: many; v_call: TRBV7-6; cdr3_nt: TGTGCCAGCAGCCCCGCTGCAGGGGCCGGAAACACCATATATTTT; cdr3_aa: CASSPAAGAGNTIYF
d_call: -; j_call: TRBJ2-7; clone_size: many; v_call: TRBV7-2; cdr3_nt: TGTGCCAGCAGCCCTTATAACTCCTACGAGCAGTACTTC; cdr3_aa: CASSPYNSYEQYF
d_call: -; j_call: TRBJ2-1; clone_size: many; v_call: TRBV7-2; cdr3_nt: TGTGCCAGCAGCTCCAATTTCTACAATGAGCAGTTCTTC; cdr3_aa: CASSSNFYNEQFF
d_call: TRBD1; j_call: TRBJ1-2; clone_size: -; v_call: TRBV6-4; cdr3_nt: TGTGCCAGCAGTGACCGGGACAGGGTTGACCTATATGGCTACACCTTC; cdr3_aa: CASSDRDRVDLYGYTF
d_call: TRBD2; j_call: TRBJ2-1; clone_size: few; v_call: TRBV10-3; cdr3_nt: TGTGCCATCACCTCTACTAGCGACTCCTACAATGAGCAGTTCTTC; cdr3_aa: CAITSTSDSYNEQFF
d_call: -; j_call: TRBJ2-7; clone_size: many; v_call: TRBV20-1; cdr3_nt: TGCAGTGGAGGGGAAGACTCCTACGAGCAGTACTTC; cdr3_aa: CSGGEDSYEQYF
d_call: -; j_call: TRBJ2-5; clone_size: many; v_call: TRBV7-2; cdr3_nt: TGTGCCAGCAGCCAGGGACTGCAAGAGACCCAGTACTTC; cdr3_aa: CASSQGLQETQYF
d_call: -; j_call: TRBJ2-4; clone_size: few; v_call: TRBV7-9; cdr3_nt: TGTGCCAGCAGCCCAACAGGGGGGGTCGCCAAAAACATTCAGTACTTC; cdr3_aa: CASSPTGGVAKNIQYF
d_call: TRBD2; j_call: TRBJ2-7; clone_size: few; v_call: TRBV20-1; cdr3_nt: TGCAGTGCTAGCGGTTACGCGGGAGGGCCCTACGAGCAGTACTTC; cdr3_aa: CSASGYAGGPYEQYF
d_call: -; j_call: TRBJ2-3; clone_size: -; v_call: TRBV20-1; cdr3_nt: TGCAGTGCTAGAGTGAGCACGACAGATACGCCGTATTTT; cdr3_aa: CSARVSTTDTPYF
d_call: TRBD1; j_call: TRBJ1-1; clone_size: few; v_call: TRBV15; cdr3_nt: TGTGCCACCAGCAAGGGACAGGGGGGAACTGAAGCTTTCTTT; cdr3_aa: CATSKGQGGTEAFF
d_call: TRBD2; j_call: TRBJ2-3; clone_size: -; v_call: TRBV20-1; cdr3_nt: TGCAGTGCAGCAACTAGCGGGAGAGGCACAGATACGCAGTATTTT; cdr3_aa: CSAATSGRGTDTQYF
d_call: -; j_call: TRBJ2-7; clone_size: -; v_call: TRBV12-3/TRBV12-4; cdr3_nt: TGTGCCAGCAGCCCGTGGGTCGCTTTCGACGAGCAGTACTTC; cdr3_aa: CASSPWVAFDEQYF
d_call: TRBD2; j_call: TRBJ2-7; clone_size: many; v_call: TRBV19; cdr3_nt: TGTGCCAGTAGTTGGGTCTTAGGGACTAGCGGGGAATACGAGCAGTACTTC; cdr3_aa: CASSWVLGTSGEYEQYF
d_call: -; j_call: TRBJ2-7; clone_size: -; v_call: TRBV28; cdr3_nt: TGTGCCAGCAGCTACAGCCTAACTAGCAGGTCTCACGAGCAGTACTTC; cdr3_aa: CASSYSLTSRSHEQYF
d_call: -; j_call: TRBJ1-1; clone_size: few; v_call: TRBV5-1; cdr3_nt: TGCGCCAGCAGCTTGGAGGGCAGGGCGGCTGAAGCTTTCTTT; cdr3_aa: CASSLEGRAAEAFF
d_call: TRBD1; j_call: TRBJ2-7; clone_size: many; v_call: TRBV5-1; cdr3_nt: TGCGCCAGCAGCTACGGGACAGGGGCCTACGAGCAGTACTTC; cdr3_aa: CASSYGTGAYEQYF
d_call: TRBD1; j_call: TRBJ2-7; clone_size: -; v_call: TRBV5-4; cdr3_nt: TGTGCCAGCAGCTTGGCCCGGACAGGCTCCTACGAGCAGTACTTC; cdr3_aa: CASSLARTGSYEQYF
d_call: -; j_call: TRBJ2-1; clone_size: -; v_call: TRBV11-2; cdr3_nt: -; cdr3_aa: CASILAGTPYNEQFF
d_call: -; j_call: TRBJ2-7; clone_size: many; v_call: TRBV6-1; cdr3_nt: TGTGCCAGCAGTTACCGATCCGGGCAGTTCACGTTCCCGCAGTACTTC; cdr3_aa: CASSYRSGQFTFPQYF
d_call: TRBD1; j_call: TRBJ1-3; clone_size: many; v_call: TRBV11-3; cdr3_nt: TGTGCCAGCAGCTGCCGGGACAGCTACTCTGGAAACACCATATATTTT; cdr3_aa: CASSCRDSYSGNTIYF
d_call: TRBD2; j_call: TRBJ2-7; clone_size: many; v_call: TRBV7-2; cdr3_nt: TGTGCCAGCAGCTTAGTTAGCGGGAGTTTGAACGAGCAGTACTTC; cdr3_aa: CASSLVSGSLNEQYF
d_call: TRBD2; j_call: TRBJ2-2; clone_size: -; v_call: TRBV7-2; cdr3_nt: TGTGCCAGCAGCTTATCGGGAGGGCGGGGCGGGAAGCTGTTTTTT; cdr3_aa: CASSLSGGRGGKLFF
d_call: TRBD1; j_call: TRBJ1-2; clone_size: -; v_call: TRBV30; cdr3_nt: TGTGCCTGGACCCCGGACAGGAATAATGGCTACACCTTC; cdr3_aa: CAWTPDRNNGYTF
d_call: TRBD1; j_call: TRBJ1-2; clone_size: -; v_call: TRBV7-2; cdr3_nt: TGTGCCAGCAGCTTAACAGGGGCTACAACTAACTATGGCTACACCTTC; cdr3_aa: CASSLTGATTNYGYTF
d_call: -; j_call: TRBJ2-1; clone_size: -; v_call: TRBV20-1; cdr3_nt: TGCAGTGCGCCCAGCCAGAGCTCCTACAATGAGCAGTTCTTC; cdr3_aa: CSAPSQSSYNEQFF
d_call: TRBD2; j_call: TRBJ2-1; clone_size: few; v_call: TRBV5-4; cdr3_nt: TGTGCCAGCAGCGGGAGCGGGGGGCCGAATGAGCAGTTCTTC; cdr3_aa: CASSGSGGPNEQFF
d_call: TRBD1; j_call: TRBJ2-7; clone_size: -; v_call: TRBV19; cdr3_nt: TGTGCCAGTAGTGGGACAGGGGCTTTCTACGAGCAGTACTTC; cdr3_aa: CASSGTGAFYEQYF
d_call: -; j_call: TRBJ1-2; clone_size: -; v_call: TRBV12-3/TRBV12-4; cdr3_nt: TGTGCCAGCAGTCCTATAGACTATGGCTACACCTTC; cdr3_aa: CASSPIDYGYTF
d_call: TRBD2; j_call: TRBJ2-3; clone_size: many; v_call: TRBV7-2; cdr3_nt: TGTGCCAGCAGCCCTACCGGACTAGCGGGAGTATCAGATACGCAGTATTTT; cdr3_aa: CASSPTGLAGVSDTQYF
d_call: -; j_call: TRBJ2-7; clone_size: -; v_call: TRBV7-9; cdr3_nt: TGTGCCAGCAGCTTAGCTGGGGGTCGGAACGAGCAGTACTTC; cdr3_aa: CASSLAGGRNEQYF
d_call: TRBD2; j_call: TRBJ2-1; clone_size: -; v_call: TRBV19; cdr3_nt: TGTGCCAGTAGTATTGGCGGGGGGCTTTACAATGAGCAGTTCTTC; cdr3_aa: CASSIGGGLYNEQFF
d_call: -; j_call: TRBJ1-3; clone_size: many; v_call: TRBV7-2; cdr3_nt: TGTGCCAGCAGTGGGACCTTATTCTCTGGAAACACCATATATTTT; cdr3_aa: CASSGTLFSGNTIYF
d_call: TRBD1; j_call: TRBJ2-2; clone_size: -; v_call: TRBV11-3; cdr3_nt: TGTGCCAGCAGCTTGGGAGACAGGGTTGCCACGAACACCGGGGAGCTGTTTTTT; cdr3_aa: CASSLGDRVATNTGELFF
d_call: -; j_call: TRBJ2-3; clone_size: -; v_call: TRBV29-1; cdr3_nt: TGCAGCGTCGGGGGGACACCTAGTACAGATACGCAGTATTTT; cdr3_aa: CSVGGTPSTDTQYF
d_call: -; j_call: TRBJ2-6; clone_size: -; v_call: TRBV11-3; cdr3_nt: TGTGCCAGCAGCTTAGGGGGCAGCACTGGGGCCAACGTCCTGACTTTC; cdr3_aa: CASSLGGSTGANVLTF
d_call: -; j_call: TRBJ1-2; clone_size: -; v_call: TRBV12-5; cdr3_nt: TGTGCTAGCGGGGACGGAATAGATGGCTACACCTTC; cdr3_aa: CASGDGIDGYTF
d_call: -; j_call: TRBJ1-5; clone_size: -; v_call: TRBV12-3/TRBV12-4; cdr3_nt: TGTGCCAGCAGTTTGGGGGCCAAAAGGTCACCCCAGCATTTT; cdr3_aa: CASSLGAKRSPQHF
d_call: -; j_call: TRBJ2-5; clone_size: -; v_call: TRBV20-1; cdr3_nt: TGCAGTGCGGCGAACCAAGAGACCCAGTACTTC; cdr3_aa: CSAANQETQYF
d_call: -; j_call: TRBJ2-7; clone_size: few; v_call: TRBV4-2; cdr3_nt: TGTGCCAGCAGCCAATCCTCGGGTCGGACCTACGAGCAGTACTTC; cdr3_aa: CASSQSSGRTYEQYF
d_call: TRBD1; j_call: TRBJ1-4; clone_size: few; v_call: TRBV2; cdr3_nt: TGTGCCAGCAGGGCCGGGACAGGGCAACCAACTAATGAAAAACTGTTTTTT; cdr3_aa: CASRAGTGQPTNEKLFF
d_call: TRBD1; j_call: TRBJ2-3; clone_size: many; v_call: TRBV7-2; cdr3_nt: TGTGCCAGCAGTAGGGACAGAAACACAGATACGCAGTATTTT; cdr3_aa: CASSRDRNTDTQYF
d_call: -; j_call: TRBJ2-5; clone_size: -; v_call: TRBV12-3/TRBV12-4; cdr3_nt: TGTGCCAGCAGCTGGGACTCCGAAGAGACCCAGTACTTC; cdr3_aa: CASSWDSEETQYF
d_call: TRBD2; j_call: TRBJ2-3; clone_size: few; v_call: TRBV2; cdr3_nt: TGTGCCAGCAGTGAACTAGCGGGGAGCACAGATACGCAGTATTTT; cdr3_aa: CASSELAGSTDTQYF
d_call: TRBD1; j_call: TRBJ1-1; clone_size: -; v_call: TRBV5-1; cdr3_nt: TGCGCCAGCAGCCCACTACAGGGGGCTAAAGAAGCTTTCTTT; cdr3_aa: CASSPLQGAKEAFF
d_call: -; j_call: TRBJ2-3; clone_size: -; v_call: TRBV12-3/TRBV12-4; cdr3_nt: TGTGCCAGCAGCGATGATACAGGGATCGGGGGCACAGATACGCAGTATTTT; cdr3_aa: CASSDDTGIGGTDTQYF
d_call: TRBD1; j_call: TRBJ1-1; clone_size: -; v_call: TRBV9; cdr3_nt: TGTGCCAGCAGCCCCCGACAGGGCGTGAACACTGAAGCTTTCTTT; cdr3_aa: CASSPRQGVNTEAFF
d_call: -; j_call: TRBJ2-3; clone_size: -; v_call: TRBV5-4; cdr3_nt: TGTGCCAGCAGCGGTGGGCGGGGTGGGGTCCTCACAGATACGCAGTATTTT; cdr3_aa: CASSGGRGGVLTDTQYF